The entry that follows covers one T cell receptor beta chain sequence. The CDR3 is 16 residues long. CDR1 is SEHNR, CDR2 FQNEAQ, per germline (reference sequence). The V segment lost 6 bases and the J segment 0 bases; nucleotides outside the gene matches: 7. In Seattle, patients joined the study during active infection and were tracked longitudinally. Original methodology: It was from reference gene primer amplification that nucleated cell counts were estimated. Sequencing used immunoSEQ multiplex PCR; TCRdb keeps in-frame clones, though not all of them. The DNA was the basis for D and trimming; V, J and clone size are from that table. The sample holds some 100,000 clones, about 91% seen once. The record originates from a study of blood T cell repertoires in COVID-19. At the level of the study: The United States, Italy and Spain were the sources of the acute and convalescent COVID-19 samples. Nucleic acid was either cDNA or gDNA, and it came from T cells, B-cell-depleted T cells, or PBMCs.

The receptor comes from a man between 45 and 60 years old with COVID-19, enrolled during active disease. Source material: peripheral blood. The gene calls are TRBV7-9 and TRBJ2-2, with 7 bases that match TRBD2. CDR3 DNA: TGTGCCAGCAGTCGTTTGGGGGGGACGAACACCGGGGAGCTGTTTTTT. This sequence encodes CASSRLGGTNTGELFF.